The sequence of this T cell receptor (beta chain) was determined in a study of T-cell memory formation after mild COVID-19. A note on this clonotype: What it binds is not known.

TCRdb re-analysed the 5' RACE reads in MiXCR, keeping a single row per CDR3 protein. The data show over 350,000 distinct CDR3 sequences, approximately 24% seen once. The study's findings and limits: Mainly in CM and EM were contracting CD4+ clones; CD8+ were in EMRA. Some clones that responded were present in memory (sampled pre-infection), which suggests cross-reactive memory joined.

The receptor was isolated from an adult woman who had mild COVID-19 (a few samples of this study predate the infection). Cell type and time point are not known. Specimen: PBMCs or a T cell subset sorted from them (not recorded which).

The CDR3 DNA sequence: TGCAGTGCCCCGGATAGCGGGGGGGCCCAGGAGACCCAGTACTTC. Protein: CSAPDSGGAQETQYF. The chain is built from TRBV20-1 and TRBJ2-5; 11 bases map to TRBD2. The CDR3 is 15 residues long. V was pared by 6 bases and J by 5 bases, with 11 bases of the junction left unmatched. Per germline, CDR1 DFQATT and CDR2 SNEGSKA (reference sequence).